This entry lists 6 T cell receptor beta chains sequenced from one sample in a study of Graves' ophthalmopathy and Graves' hyperthyroidism. The TCR beta CDR3 regions underwent amplification from RNA transcripts. Scientists carried out first-round RT-PCR using HTBI primers and then a second-round multiplex PCR. TCRdb called the multiplex PCR reads again in MiXCR, with one record for every CDR3 protein. Found here are about 740,000 distinct CDR3 sequences, approximately 40% of them singletons; the top ten hold 44%. The sample was peripheral blood. These TCRs come from an adult man with Graves' ophthalmopathy.

This clonotype has just a few counts. One end of the junction is discordant with germline, which a read error may explain. This chain links TRBV10-2 with TRBJ2-5, with 8 nucleotides matching TRBD2. The germline CDR1 and CDR2 sequences are WSHSY and SAAADI. The CDR3 spans 15 residues. The CDR3 region has the DNA TGCGCCGGCAGTGAGTCGACGGGGGGGCAAGAGACCCAGTACTTC. This encodes CAGSESTGGQETQYF.

This clonotype was detected only a few times. The rearrangement links TRBV3-1 to TRBJ1-2; D is perhaps TRBD1 (5 bases). Germline V lookup: CDR1 LGHDT, CDR2 YNNKEL (reference sequence). This CDR3 has 12 amino acids. V lost 7 bases and J lost 4, with 10 bases in between. CDR3 in amino acids: CASKAGTYGYTF. CDR3 DNA sequence: TGTGCCAGCAAGGCGGGGACCTATGGCTACACCTTC.

This clonotype has ten or more counts. The chain employs TRBV6-5 and TRBJ1-6; the D is unclear. The CDR3 totals 14 residues. V was trimmed by 2 bases and J by 9 bases, leaving 11 bases between them. Germline lookup yields CDR1 MNHEY and CDR2 SVGAGI. The CDR3 nucleotides read TGTGCCAGCAGTTACGAAGAGGGTTCTTCACCCCTCCACTTT. It yields the protein CASSYEEGSSPLHF.

The chain carries TRBV25-1 and TRBJ2-2; D is unresolved. The length of the CDR3 is 13 residues. V shed 5 bases and J shed 7 bases, with 11 bases lying between them. The germline CDR1 and CDR2 sequences are MGHDK and SYGVNS. The DNA for the CDR3 is TGTGCCAGCAGTTTTCAGTCGGGCGGGGAGCTGTTTTTT. This translates into CASSFQSGGELFF.

Turning to this clonotype: At one end, the junction sequence differs from germline, possibly due to a read error. The J gene is TRBJ2-2, the V gene TRBV7-3; D remains unclear. The CDR3 runs 15 residues. Looked up from germline, CDR1 is SGHTA and CDR2 is FQGTGA. The CDR3 DNA reads as TGCGCCAGCAGCCGAGAGACATGGAACACCGGGGAGCTGTTTTTT. Its translation: CASSRETWNTGELFF. Filled out from reference TRBV7-3 and TRBJ2-2, the complete variable domain reads GAGVSQTPSNKVTEKGKYVELRCDPISGHTALYWYRQSLGQGPEFLIYFQGTGAADDSGLPNDRFFAVRPEGSVSTLKIQRTERGDSAVYLCASSRETWNTGELFFGEGSRLTVL.

The J gene is TRBJ1-6, the V gene TRBV9; 7 nucleotides match TRBD1. The germline CDR1 and CDR2 sequences are SGDLS and YYNGEE. CDR3 size: 15 residues. The junction had 7 bases not matched to a gene; V was cut back by 4 bases and J by 6 bases. The CDR3 loop is CASSLRGQLNSPLHF. The CDR3 nucleotides read TGTGCCAGCAGCTTAAGGGGACAGCTTAATTCACCCCTCCACTTT.